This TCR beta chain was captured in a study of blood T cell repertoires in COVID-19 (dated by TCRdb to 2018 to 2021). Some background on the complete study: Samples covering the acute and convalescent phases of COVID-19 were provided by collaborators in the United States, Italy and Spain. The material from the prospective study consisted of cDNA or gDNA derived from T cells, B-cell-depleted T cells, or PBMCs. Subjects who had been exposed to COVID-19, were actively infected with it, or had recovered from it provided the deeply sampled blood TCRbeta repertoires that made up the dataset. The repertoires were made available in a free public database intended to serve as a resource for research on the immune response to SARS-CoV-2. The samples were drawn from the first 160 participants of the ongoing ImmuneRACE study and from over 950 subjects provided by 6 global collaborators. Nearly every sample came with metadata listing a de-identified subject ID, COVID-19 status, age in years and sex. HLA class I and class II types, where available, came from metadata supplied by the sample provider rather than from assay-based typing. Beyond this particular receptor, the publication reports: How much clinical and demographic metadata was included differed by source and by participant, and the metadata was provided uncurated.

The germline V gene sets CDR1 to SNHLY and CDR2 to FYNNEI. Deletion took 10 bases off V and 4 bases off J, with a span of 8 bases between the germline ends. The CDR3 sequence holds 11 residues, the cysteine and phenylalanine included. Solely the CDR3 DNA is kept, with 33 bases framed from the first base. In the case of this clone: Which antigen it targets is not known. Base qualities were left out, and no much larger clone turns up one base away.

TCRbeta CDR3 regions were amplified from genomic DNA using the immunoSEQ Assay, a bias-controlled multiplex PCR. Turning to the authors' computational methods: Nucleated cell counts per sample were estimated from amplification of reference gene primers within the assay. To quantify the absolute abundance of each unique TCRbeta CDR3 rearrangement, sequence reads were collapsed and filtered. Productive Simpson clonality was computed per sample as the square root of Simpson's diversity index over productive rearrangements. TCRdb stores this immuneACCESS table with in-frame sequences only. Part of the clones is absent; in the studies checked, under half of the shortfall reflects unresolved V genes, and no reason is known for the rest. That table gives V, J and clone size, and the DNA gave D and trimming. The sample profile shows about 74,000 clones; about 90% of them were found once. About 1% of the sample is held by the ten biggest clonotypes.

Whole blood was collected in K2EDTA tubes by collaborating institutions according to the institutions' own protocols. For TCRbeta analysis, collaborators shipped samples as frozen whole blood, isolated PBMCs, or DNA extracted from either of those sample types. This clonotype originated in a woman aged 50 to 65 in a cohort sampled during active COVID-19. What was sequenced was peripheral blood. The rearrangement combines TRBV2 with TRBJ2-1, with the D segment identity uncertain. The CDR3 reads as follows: CATTPYNEQFF. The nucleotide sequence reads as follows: TGTGCCACTACTCCTTACAATGAGCAGTTCTTC.